This TCR beta chain comes out of a study of T cell clonality in common variable immunodeficiency. General study points: Shared TCRbeta clones were fewer between CVID subjects than controls.

Control and CVID samples contributed equal amounts of genomic DNA. Assay: immunoSEQ multiplex PCR; the TCRdb copy retains only in-frame clones and omits some. In total the sample includes approximately 46,000 clones, none of them seen once. This clone appeared many times. The antigen is undetermined. Sequences were obtained from peripheral blood mononuclear cells. The sequence came from a person aged 18 to 70 in good health.

Incomplete CDR3 DNA: TGCGCCAGCAGGGATCGACAGGCAGGAGGTTATAATTCACCA. It yields the protein CASRDRQAGGYNSP. In full, the CDR3 reads CASRDRQAGGYNSPLFF. The chain recombines TRBV5-1 with TRBJ1-4; a weak D match, TRBD1 (6 bases). Read data end 3 residues before the CDR3 end; the end is taken from the germline J gene. This CDR3 region has 17 residues. Germline CDR1 and CDR2: SGHRS and YFSETQ.